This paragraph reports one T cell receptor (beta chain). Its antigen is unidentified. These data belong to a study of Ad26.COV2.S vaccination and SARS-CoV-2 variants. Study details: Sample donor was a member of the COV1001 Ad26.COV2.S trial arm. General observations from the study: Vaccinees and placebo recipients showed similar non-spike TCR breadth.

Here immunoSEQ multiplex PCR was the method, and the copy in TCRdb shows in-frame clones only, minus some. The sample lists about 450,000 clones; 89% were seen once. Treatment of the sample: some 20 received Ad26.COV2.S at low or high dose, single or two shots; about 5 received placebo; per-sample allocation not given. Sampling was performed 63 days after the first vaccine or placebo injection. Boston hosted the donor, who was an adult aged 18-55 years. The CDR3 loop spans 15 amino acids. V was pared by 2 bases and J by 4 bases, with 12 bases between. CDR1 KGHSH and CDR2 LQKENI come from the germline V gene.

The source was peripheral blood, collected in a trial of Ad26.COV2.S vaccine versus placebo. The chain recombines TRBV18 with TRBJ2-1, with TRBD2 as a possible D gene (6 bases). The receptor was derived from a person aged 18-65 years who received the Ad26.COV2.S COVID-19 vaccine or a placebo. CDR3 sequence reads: CASSPFPRGYNEQFF. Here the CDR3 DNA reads TGTGCCAGCTCACCATTCCCGCGGGGATACAATGAGCAGTTCTTC.